These T cell receptor beta chains were read from a single sample in a study of cytomegalovirus exposure and HLA in healthy donors. Assay: immunoSEQ multiplex PCR; the TCRdb copy retains only in-frame clones and omits some. This sample has about 160,000 clones; around nine tenths occur once, and the top ten carry more than 0.7%. Sequencing input: PBMCs. The source is a young woman in good health and CMV-seronegative. CDR3s include the opening cysteine and the closing phenylalanine or tryptophan. D genes are given only for firm matches. Not every row has a clone size; where given, it reads once, few, many or a size class.

D | J | size | V | length | CDR3 | DNA
TRBD2 | TRBJ2-7 | . | TRBV28 | 14 | CASRTSGGSYEQYF | TGTGCCAGCAGAACTAGCGGGGGGTCCTACGAGCAGTACTTC
TRBD1 | TRBJ1-4 | . | TRBV15 | 16 | CATSRDKGQGSEKLFF | TGTGCCACCAGCAGAGATAAGGGACAGGGGAGTGAAAAACTGTTTTTT
TRBD2 | TRBJ2-7 | . | TRBV5-1 | 17 | CASSPPGLAGGPGEQYF | TGCGCCAGCAGTCCTCCGGGACTAGCGGGAGGGCCGGGCGAGCAGTACTTC
. | TRBJ1-4 | once | TRBV7-2 | 12 | CASSFPGEKLFF | TGTGCCAGCAGCTTTCCGGGGGAAAAACTGTTTTTT
. | TRBJ2-4 | . | TRBV7-9 | 13 | CASSLGEVDIQYF | TGTGCCAGCAGCTTAGGGGAGGTGGACATTCAGTACTTC
. | TRBJ2-4 | once | TRBV28 | 16 | CASSLSAWLAGNIQYF | TGTGCCAGCAGTTTATCGGCCTGGTTGGCAGGGAACATTCAGTACTTC
. | TRBJ2-7 | once | TRBV4-3 | 14 | CASSQDSVSYEQYF | TGCGCCAGCAGCCAAGACAGTGTATCCTACGAGCAGTACTTC
TRBD2 | TRBJ2-2 | . | TRBV5-4 | 16 | CASSSRGGPLGGELFF | TGTGCCAGCAGCAGCCGGGGGGGACCCCTCGGCGGGGAGCTGTTTTTT
TRBD2 | TRBJ2-7 | . | TRBV6-5 | 14 | CASSRAGGSYEQYF | TGTGCCAGCAGTAGAGCGGGGGGTTCCTACGAGCAGTACTTC
. | TRBJ2-7 | . | TRBV7-9 | 14 | CASSPRDSFYEQYF | TGTGCCAGCAGCCCCCGGGACTCCTTCTACGAGCAGTACTTC
TRBD1 | TRBJ1-5 | . | TRBV4-3 | 16 | CASSQDWGQGSQPQHF | TGCGCCAGCAGCCAAGATTGGGGACAGGGCAGTCAGCCCCAGCATTTT